The 9 T cell receptor beta chains in this list originate from one sample, sequenced in a study of T cells expressing NK-cell markers. TCRdb re-called the 5' RACE reads and catalogs CDR3 proteins one per entry, DNA excluded. The sample has around 380,000 distinct CDR3 sequences; the top ten hold approximately 11%. Input material: blood T cells: a sorted CD56 or NKG2C T cell subset, CD4+ or CD8+ T cells, or bulk PBMC T cells (not recorded which). The origin of the receptors is a woman aged 45-65 years in good health.

The chain joins TRBV13 to TRBJ2-3; TCRdb proposes TRBD2, but this gene call is untestable without DNA. The germline V gene encodes CDR1 PRHDT and CDR2 FYEKMQ (reference sequence). The CDR3 consists of 16 residues. This CDR3 reads CASSPLLSGNTDTQYF.

This rearrangement joins TRBV5-4 to TRBJ1-1; absent DNA, TCRdb's TRBD1 call cannot be checked. The CDR3 loop spans 12 amino acids. Per germline, CDR1 SGHNT and CDR2 YYREEE (reference sequence). This CDR3 is CASSLSDREAFF.

V gene TRBV20-1 combines with J gene TRBJ2-7; TCRdb picks TRBD1, but there is no DNA to check that call. This CDR3 contains 16 residues. Per the germline V gene, CDR1 is DFQATT and CDR2 is SNEGSKA (reference sequence). CDR3 sequence: CSARARDRGQLYEQYF.

The J gene is TRBJ1-6, the V gene TRBV6-1; TCRdb calls TRBD1, which cannot be checked without DNA. The length of the CDR3 is 16 residues. From germline, CDR1 is MNHNS and CDR2 SASEGT. The CDR3: CASSLDRAVDNSPLHF.

V and J are TRBV19 and TRBJ2-2; lacking DNA, the TRBD1 call made by TCRdb goes unchecked. Germline V gene sequence: CDR1 LNHDA, CDR2 SQIVND (reference sequence). The CDR3 totals 16 residues. CDR3 region: CASSRAGGANTGELFF. Based on the CDR3 plus reference TRBV19 and TRBJ2-2, the full variable domain is DGGITQSPKYLFRKEGQNVTLSCEQNLNHDAMYWYRQDPGQGLRLIYYSQIVNDFQKGDIAEGYSVSREKKESFPLTVTSAQKNPTAFYLCASSRAGGANTGELFFGEGSRLTVL.

The chain combines TRBV10-3 with TRBJ2-5; without DNA, the TCRdb call of TRBD1 cannot be checked. The CDR3 loop spans 13 amino acids. Germline V gene sequence: CDR1 ENHRY, CDR2 SYGVKD. CDR3 in amino acids: CAISTGSAETQYF.

V usage is TRBV24-1 and J usage is TRBJ2-1. Looked up from germline, CDR1 is KGHDR and CDR2 is SFDVKD. The CDR3 totals 12 residues. The CDR3 here is CATSDFSYEQFF.

The genes are TRBV20-1 and TRBJ1-3. The germline V gene has CDR1 DFQATT and CDR2 SNEGSKA (reference sequence). CDR3 length equals 15 residues. This CDR3 reads CSASSVVGVRNTIYF.

The V and J genes are TRBV28 and TRBJ1-1. The length of the CDR3 is 15 residues. CDR1 and CDR2 (germline): MDHEN, SYDVKM. The CDR3 sequence is CASSLSDTGSTEAFF.